This entry lists 28 T cell receptor beta chains sequenced from one sample in a study of post-analysis software for immune sequencing data. Points from the study as a whole: In patients, roughly five TRBV segments were more frequent than in controls, with TRBV5-6, TRBV5-1 and TRBV20-1 among them.

Carried by the TCR beta cDNA libraries were unique molecular identifiers. TCRdb used MiXCR to reprocess the PCR reads, holding one entry per CDR3 protein. The sample lists some 690,000 distinct CDR3 sequences, 25% to 30% occurring once. These receptors are not linked to any known antigen. Sequencing was carried out using blood. The source of these receptors is a girl aged 10 to 17 with multiple sclerosis.

Concerning this clonotype: The junction and the germline gene differ at one end; a read error may be behind it. The chain combines TRBV15 with TRBJ2-1, with D maybe TRBD1 (6 bases). This CDR3 has 17 residues. Per the germline V gene, CDR1 is LNHNV and CDR2 is YYDKDF (reference sequence). CDR3 nucleotides: TGTGCCACCAGCAGAGATCAAGGGGGACACCCCTTCAATGGGCAGTTCTTC. Translated, it gives CATSRDQGGHPFNGQFF.

The rearrangement links TRBV15 to TRBJ1-2, with D possibly matching TRBD1 (5 bases). CDR1 is LNHNV and CDR2 is YYDKDF in the germline V gene (reference sequence). The germline V and J ends were trimmed by 0 bases and 6 bases, with 8 bases remaining between them. The CDR3 has 13 residues. DNA for the CDR3: TGTGCCACCAGCAGAGATACCAGGGATGGCTACACCTTC. It specifies CATSRDTRDGYTF.

The chain has TRBV20-1 and TRBJ1-6; D possibly corresponds to TRBD1 (5 bases). CDR1 is DFQATT and CDR2 is SNEGSKA in the germline V gene (reference sequence). The CDR3 spans 15 residues. Trimming stripped 6 bases from V and 6 bases from J, with 18 bases between. The CDR3 here is CSATTLLGPNSPLHF. The CDR3 DNA follows: TGCAGTGCGACTACCCTTTTGGGGCCTAATTCACCCCTCCACTTT.

The DNA for the CDR3 is TGTGCCAGCAGCCGGACAGACACTGAAGCTTTCTTT. Translation: CASSRTDTEAFF. This chain uses TRBV7-9 with TRBJ1-1; TRBD1 is a possible D gene (6 bases). The CDR3 runs 12 residues. Trimming shortened V by 5 bases and J by 3 bases, and 7 bases separated the two germline ends. Germline CDR1 and CDR2: SEHNR and FQNEAQ (reference sequence).

This clonotype was seen a handful of times. V usage is TRBV7-2 and J usage is TRBJ1-5; perhaps TRBD1 as D (5 bases). CDR3 length: 15 residues. V lost 7 bases and J 0 bases, leaving 13 bases between the germline ends. Looked up from germline, CDR1 is SGHTA and CDR2 is FQGNSA. The DNA for the CDR3 is TGTGCCAGCACTCAAAATGGGGCTAGCAATCAGCCCCAGCATTTT. The encoded protein is CASTQNGASNQPQHF.

This clonotype was observed a few times. This rearrangement joins TRBV29-1 to TRBJ2-5; TRBD1 is a possible D gene (5 bases). This CDR3 spans 14 amino acids. Germline assignment: CDR1 SQVTM and CDR2 ANQGSEA. V was trimmed by 6 bases and J by 7 bases, leaving 21 bases between them. The CDR3, as DNA: TGCAGCGTGACCCCGGCAGGGCCCTTCGGGACCCAGTACTTC. The encoded protein is CSVTPAGPFGTQYF.

The chain carries TRBV10-3 and TRBJ2-4, with D possibly being TRBD2 (6 bases). This CDR3 is built from 15 residues. Germline V gene lookup returns CDR1 ENHRY and CDR2 SYGVKD. V was shortened by 2 bases and J by 13 bases, with 21 bases between the two germline ends. The CDR3 DNA reads TGTGCCATCAGTGAGCAGACAGACCCCTGGGGGGAGCAGTACTTC. This sequence encodes CAISEQTDPWGEQYF.

The chain couples TRBV9 to TRBJ2-3; D may be TRBD1 or TRBD2 (6 bases each). V shed 7 bases and J shed 1 base, with 16 bases lying between them. Germline lookup yields CDR1 SGDLS and CDR2 YYNGEE. The CDR3 length is 15 residues. The CDR3 DNA reads TGTGCCAGCGGGTCGGGGGCCCGCGGCACAGATACGCAGTATTTT. Its protein product is CASGSGARGTDTQYF.

CDR3 bases: TGCAGTGCTAGTGCCTCGGGGCGGGGGAGGGAGACCCAGTACTTC. It specifies CSASASGRGRETQYF. The J gene is TRBJ2-5, the V gene TRBV20-1, with TRBD2 matching 7 bases. After removal of 3 bases from V and 5 bases from J, the junction contained 12 bases not matched to a gene. Germline assignment: CDR1 DFQATT and CDR2 SNEGSKA (reference sequence). The CDR3 spans 15 residues.

This clonotype was counted many times. The V call is TRBV5-1, the J call TRBJ2-1; D may be TRBD1 (6 bases). V lost 3 bases to trimming and J lost 10 bases, with 17 bases between them. The germline V gene has CDR1 SGHRS and CDR2 YFSETQ. The CDR3 totals 14 residues. This CDR3 reads CASSSSAGVGEQFF. In DNA, the CDR3 is TGCGCCAGCAGCTCCAGCGCAGGGGTGGGAGAGCAGTTCTTC.

This clonotype turned up a few times. The V and J genes are TRBV9 and TRBJ2-5; maybe TRBD1 (6 bases). The length of the CDR3 is 15 residues. Germline V gives CDR1 SGDLS, CDR2 YYNGEE. The V and J ends lost 2 bases and 4 bases respectively, with 15 bases between them. In nucleotides, the CDR3 is TGTGCCAGCAGCGTCGGGACCCCCAGGGGAGAGACCCAGTACTTC. It specifies CASSVGTPRGETQYF. The complete variable domain, with remaining parts taken from reference TRBV9 and TRBJ2-5, reads DSGVTQTPKHLITATGQRVTLRCSPRSGDLSVYWYQQSLDQGLQFLIQYYNGEERAKGNILERFSAQQFPDLHSELNLSSLELGDSALYFCASSVGTPRGETQYFGPGTRLLVL.

The V call is TRBV7-2, the J call TRBJ2-5; D is uncertain. This CDR3 is 14 amino acids long. The germline gives CDR1 SGHTA, CDR2 FQGNSA. V lost 5 bases, J lost 1 base, and 11 bases lay in between. The CDR3 spells CASSPSRTQETQYF. For the CDR3, the DNA is TGTGCCAGCAGCCCGTCAAGAACCCAAGAGACCCAGTACTTC.

This clonotype has more than one count but fewer than ten. The J gene is TRBJ2-5, the V gene TRBV5-1, with D uncertain. The length of the CDR3 is 14 residues. V gave up 0 bases and J gave up 4 bases, with 10 bases separating them. The germline CDR1 and CDR2 sequences are SGHRS and YFSETQ. The CDR3 loop is CASSLDTPRETQYF. CDR3 bases: TGCGCCAGCAGCTTGGACACACCGAGAGAGACCCAGTACTTC. Full variable domain (rest looked up from reference TRBV5-1 and TRBJ2-5): KAGVTQTPRYLIKTRGQQVTLSCSPISGHRSVSWYQQTPGQGLQFLFEYFSETQRNKGNFPGRFSGRQFSNSRSEMNVSTLELGDSALYLCASSLDTPRETQYFGPGTRLLVL.

V gene TRBV7-9 combines with J gene TRBJ2-1; D could derive from TRBD1 or TRBD2 (5 bases each). The DNA end is more similar to TRBJ2-7, so the J call may be wrong. The V gene's germline CDR1 is SEHNR and CDR2 FQNEAQ (reference sequence). The CDR3 is 15 amino acids. CDR3 coding DNA: TGTGCCAGCAGCTTATTCGGGACCAAACCCAATGAGCAGTACTTC. It encodes CASSLFGTKPNEQYF.

The genes are TRBV12-3 or TRBV12-4 and TRBJ1-2; D possibly corresponds to TRBD1 (5 bases). With 5 bases removed from V and 4 bases from J, the gap between germline ends came to 17 bases. This CDR3 comprises 15 residues. The CDR3 sequence is CASSNRPGTFYGYTF. As DNA, the CDR3 is TGTGCCAGCAGTAATAGACCCGGGACTTTCTATGGCTACACCTTC.

The chain carries TRBV7-2 and TRBJ2-1, with no clear D. Germline lookup yields CDR1 SGHTA and CDR2 FQGNSA. Trimming took off 5 bases at V and 0 bases at J, with 11 bases between the two ends. The CDR3 is 15 amino acids. Here the CDR3 DNA reads TGTGCCAGCAGCGCAACTTACAGCTCCTACAATGAGCAGTTCTTC. Amino acid sequence: CASSATYSSYNEQFF.

Only a few counts were recorded for this clonotype. The chain carries TRBV5-1 and TRBJ2-3, with 14 bases matching TRBD2. Germline CDR1 SGHRS, CDR2 YFSETQ. J lost 3 bases, V lost 4 bases, and 16 bases had no gene match. The CDR3 runs 20 residues. The CDR3 nucleotides are TGCGCCAGCAGCCCTGACGGACTAGCGGGAGGAAGATTGAAGACAGATACGCAGTATTTT. Residues: CASSPDGLAGGRLKTDTQYF.

This clonotype was seen a few times. V gene TRBV28 combines with J gene TRBJ2-3, with D uncertain. The CDR3 covers 14 residues. V was cut by 0 bases and J by 10 bases, with 14 bases left in between. Germline assignment: CDR1 MDHEN and CDR2 SYDVKM. The CDR3 DNA sequence: TGTGCCAGCAGTTTATGGGCCCAACAGCCAGCGCAGTATTTT. Amino acid sequence: CASSLWAQQPAQYF.

The chain employs TRBV28 and TRBJ2-5; D possibly corresponds to TRBD2 (6 bases). Germline V gives CDR1 MDHEN, CDR2 SYDVKM. Between the trimmed V and J ends, which lost 6 bases and 4 bases, there was a span of 15 bases. The CDR3 is 14 amino acids. DNA of the CDR3: TGTGCCAGCAGGCCCGGCTCGCGGGGAGAGACCCAGTACTTC. Its translation: CASRPGSRGETQYF. The entire variable domain, with the rest obtained from reference TRBV28 and TRBJ2-5, is as follows: DVKVTQSSRYLVKRTGEKVFLECVQDMDHENMFWYRQDPGLGLRLIYFSYDVKMKEKGDIPEGYSVSREKKERFSLILESASTNQTSMYLCASRPGSRGETQYFGPGTRLLVL.

In DNA, the CDR3 is TGTGCCAGCAGTCCGACCTTTGGGAAGAATGAAAAACTGTTTTTT. This sequence encodes CASSPTFGKNEKLFF. The chain uses TRBV12-3 or TRBV12-4 and TRBJ1-4; D is undetermined. CDR3 length equals 15 residues. The ends were cut back, 5 bases at V and 5 bases at J, with 15 bases in the middle.

V gene TRBV6-6 combines with J gene TRBJ2-3; D is perhaps TRBD2 (7 bases). CDR3 length equals 16 residues. Germline V gene data show CDR1 as MNHNY and CDR2 as SVGAGI (reference sequence). V was clipped by 3 bases and J by 1 base, with 14 bases between them. This chain's CDR3 is CASSYHREGGTDTQYF. CDR3 sequence (DNA): TGTGCCAGCAGTTATCACAGGGAGGGTGGCACAGATACGCAGTATTTT.

A note on this clonotype: One end of the junction is discordant with germline, which a read error may explain. The V call is TRBV7-9, the J call TRBJ2-1, with TRBD2 matching over 8 bases. The CDR3 consists of 13 residues. Germline loops: CDR1 SEHNR, CDR2 FQNEAQ (reference sequence). The CDR3 sequence: CASSGAGVNEQFF. As DNA, the CDR3 is TGCGCCAGCAGCGGAGCGGGGGTTAATGAGCAGTTCTTC.

The V and J genes are TRBV20-1 and TRBJ2-3, with 7 nucleotides matching TRBD2. Looked up from germline, CDR1 is DFQATT and CDR2 is SNEGSKA (reference sequence). The CDR3 covers 14 residues. CDR3 sequence (DNA): TGCAGCCCTAAGGGAGGGGTAGGCACAGATACGCAGTATTTT. Encoded protein: CSPKGGVGTDTQYF.

The chain uses TRBV25-1 and TRBJ2-1, with D tentatively TRBD2 (6 bases). The CDR3 contains 17 residues. The V end lost 2 bases, the J end lost 1 base, and 15 bases lay between the germline ends. The V gene's germline CDR1 is MGHDK and CDR2 SYGVNS. The CDR3 region is CASSEDGWGRSYNEQFF. For the CDR3, the DNA is TGTGCCAGCAGTGAAGACGGTTGGGGGAGGTCCTACAATGAGCAGTTCTTC. The full variable domain, completed using reference TRBV25-1 and TRBJ2-1, is EADIYQTPRYLVIGTGKKITLECSQTMGHDKMYWYQQDPGMELHLIHYSYGVNSTEKGDLSSESTVSRIRTEHFPLTLESARPSHTSQYLCASSEDGWGRSYNEQFFGPGTRLTVL.

This clonotype was seen a few times. The chain couples TRBV10-3 to TRBJ2-3; 11 positions agree with TRBD1. CDR3 length: 14 residues. Germline loops: CDR1 ENHRY, CDR2 SYGVKD. J gave up 5 bases and V 6 bases, and 4 bases lay outside the gene matches. The CDR3 bases are TGTGCCATCAGGCAGGGACAGGGGGAAGATACGCAGTATTTT. Protein: CAIRQGQGEDTQYF.

The V call is TRBV20-1, the J call TRBJ2-5; D might be TRBD1 (6 bases). This CDR3 comprises 14 residues. Deletions cut 5 bases from V and 2 bases from J, with 15 bases between. CDR1 DFQATT and CDR2 SNEGSKA come from the germline V gene (reference sequence). CDR3 protein: CSAEGTPSQETQYF. For the CDR3, the DNA is TGCAGTGCTGAAGGGACACCCTCACAAGAGACCCAGTACTTC.

The table lists this clonotype with a few counts. In DNA form, the CDR3 reads TGCAGTGCTGAGGCGGGGCGTACTAGCACAGATACGCAGTATTTT. It yields the protein CSAEAGRTSTDTQYF. The rearrangement uses TRBV20-1 and TRBJ2-3; TRBD2 is a possible D gene (6 bases). The CDR3 runs 15 residues. V was shortened by 5 bases and J by 0 bases, with 15 bases between the two germline ends. The germline gives CDR1 DFQATT, CDR2 SNEGSKA (reference sequence).

The V gene is TRBV20-1, the J gene TRBJ2-4; tentatively, D is TRBD1 (5 bases). The end of the DNA fits TRBJ2-7 better, so the J call may be wrong. The germline V gene encodes CDR1 DFQATT and CDR2 SNEGSKA (reference sequence). The length of the CDR3 is 14 residues. CDR3 DNA: TGCAGTGCTACCGTTGTGGCAGGGCCCCACGAGCAGTACTTC. Protein: CSATVVAGPHEQYF.